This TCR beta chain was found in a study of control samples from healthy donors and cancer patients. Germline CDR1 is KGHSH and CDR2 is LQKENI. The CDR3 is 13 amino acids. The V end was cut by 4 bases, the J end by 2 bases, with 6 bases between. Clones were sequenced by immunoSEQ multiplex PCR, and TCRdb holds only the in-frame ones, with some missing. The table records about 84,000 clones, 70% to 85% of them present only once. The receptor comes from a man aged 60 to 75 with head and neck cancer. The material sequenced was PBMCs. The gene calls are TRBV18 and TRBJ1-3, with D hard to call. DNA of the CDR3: TGTGCCAGCTCACAGGAGACTGGAAACACCATATATTTT. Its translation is CASSQETGNTIYF. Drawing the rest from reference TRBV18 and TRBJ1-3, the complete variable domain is NAGVMQNPRHLVRRRGQEARLRCSPMKGHSHVYWYRQLPEEGLKFMVYLQKENIIDESGMPKERFSAEFPKEGPSILRIQQVVRGDSAAYFCASSQETGNTIYFGEGSWLTVV.